This paragraph covers one TCR beta chain sequence. Germline CDR1 SGDLS, CDR2 YYNGEE. J gave up 6 bases and V 3 bases, and 5 bases lay outside the gene matches. This CDR3 region has 13 residues. Use of 60 Vbeta and 13 Jbeta primers characterized the PCR. Some clones are missing from TCRdb's copy, which holds only in-frame ones; the method was immunoSEQ multiplex PCR. The sample lists 120,000 or so clones, about four fifths occurring once. The sample is drawn from a study of cytomegalovirus exposure and HLA in healthy donors. Input material: PBMCs. J is TRBJ1-2 and V is TRBV9, with 7 bases aligning to TRBD1. This clonotype originated in a woman in her forties or fifties in good health and CMV-seropositive. The CDR3 nucleotides are TGTGCCAGCAGCGCCGTACAGGGGAATGGCTACACCTTC. Its translation: CASSAVQGNGYTF.